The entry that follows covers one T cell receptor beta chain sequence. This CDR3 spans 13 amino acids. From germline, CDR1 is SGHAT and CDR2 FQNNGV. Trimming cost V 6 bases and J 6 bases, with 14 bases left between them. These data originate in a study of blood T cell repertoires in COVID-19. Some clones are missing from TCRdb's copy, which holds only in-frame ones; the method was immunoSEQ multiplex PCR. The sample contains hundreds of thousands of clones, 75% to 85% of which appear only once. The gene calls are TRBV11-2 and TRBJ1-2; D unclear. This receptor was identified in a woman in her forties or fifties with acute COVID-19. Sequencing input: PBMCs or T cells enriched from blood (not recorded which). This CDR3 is CASSWDGRHGYTF. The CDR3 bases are TGTGCCAGCAGTTGGGATGGGAGGCATGGCTACACCTTC.